The present T cell receptor (beta chain) was sequenced within a study of blood T cell repertoires in COVID-19. Study-level background: Some COVID-19 samples were acute and others convalescent; all came from the United States, Italy and Spain.

Measured with immunoSEQ multiplex PCR; TCRdb has only the in-frame clones, and not every one. The table shows over 600,000 clones, with around 90% occurring only once. CDR3 length: 12 residues. Germline V gene sequence: CDR1 SGHTS, CDR2 YDEGEE. The ends were cut back, 10 bases at V and 0 bases at J, with 8 bases in the middle. What was sequenced was peripheral blood. This chain uses TRBV5-8 with TRBJ1-3; D gene uncertain. This TCR derives from a woman aged 18-35 years with acute or convalescent COVID-19. CDR3 loop: CAGGFSGNTIYF. DNA for the CDR3: TGTGCCGGCGGGTTCTCTGGAAACACCATATATTTT. The entire variable domain, with the rest obtained from reference TRBV5-8 and TRBJ1-3, is as follows: EAGVTQSPTHLIKTRGQQATLRCSPISGHTSVYWYQQALGLGLQFLLWYDEGEERNRGNFPPRFSGRQFPNYSSELNVNALELEDSALYLCAGGFSGNTIYFGEGSWLTVV.